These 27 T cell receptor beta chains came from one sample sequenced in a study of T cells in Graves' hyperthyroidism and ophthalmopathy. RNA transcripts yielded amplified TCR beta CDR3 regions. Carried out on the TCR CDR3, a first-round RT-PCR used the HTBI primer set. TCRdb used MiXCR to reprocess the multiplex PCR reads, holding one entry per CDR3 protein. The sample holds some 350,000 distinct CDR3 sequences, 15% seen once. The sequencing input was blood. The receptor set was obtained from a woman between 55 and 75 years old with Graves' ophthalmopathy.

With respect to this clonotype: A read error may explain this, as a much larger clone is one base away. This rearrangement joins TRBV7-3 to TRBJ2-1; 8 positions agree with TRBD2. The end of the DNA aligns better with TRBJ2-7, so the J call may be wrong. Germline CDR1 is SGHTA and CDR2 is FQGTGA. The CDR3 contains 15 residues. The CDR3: CASSFSGTSYNEQYF. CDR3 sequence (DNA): TGTGCCAGCAGCTTTAGCGGGACCTCCTACAATGAGCAGTACTTC.

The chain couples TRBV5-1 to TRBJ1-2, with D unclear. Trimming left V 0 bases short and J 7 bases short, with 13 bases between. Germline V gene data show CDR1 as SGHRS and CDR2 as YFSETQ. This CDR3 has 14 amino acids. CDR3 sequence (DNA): TGCGCCAGCAGCTTGGGTCAGGCGCTGGTTGGCTACACCTTC. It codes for CASSLGQALVGYTF.

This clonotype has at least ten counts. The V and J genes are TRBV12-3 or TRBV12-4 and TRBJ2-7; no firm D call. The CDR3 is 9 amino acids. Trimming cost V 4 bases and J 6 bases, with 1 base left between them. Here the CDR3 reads CASSCEQYF. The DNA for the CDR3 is TGTGCCAGCAGTTGCGAGCAGTACTTC.

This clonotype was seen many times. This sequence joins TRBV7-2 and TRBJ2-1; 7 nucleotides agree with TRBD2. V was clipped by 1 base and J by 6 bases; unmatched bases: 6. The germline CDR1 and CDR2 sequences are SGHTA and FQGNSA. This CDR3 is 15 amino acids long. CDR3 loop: CASSLVTSVSNEQFF. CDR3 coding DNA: TGTGCCAGCAGCTTAGTAACTAGCGTTAGCAATGAGCAGTTCTTC.

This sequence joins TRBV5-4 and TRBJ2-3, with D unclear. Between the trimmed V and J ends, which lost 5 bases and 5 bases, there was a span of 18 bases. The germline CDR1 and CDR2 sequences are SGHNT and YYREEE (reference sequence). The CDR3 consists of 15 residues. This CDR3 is CASSPPSPVRDTQYF. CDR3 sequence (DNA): TGTGCCAGCAGTCCCCCATCCCCAGTTCGAGATACGCAGTATTTT.

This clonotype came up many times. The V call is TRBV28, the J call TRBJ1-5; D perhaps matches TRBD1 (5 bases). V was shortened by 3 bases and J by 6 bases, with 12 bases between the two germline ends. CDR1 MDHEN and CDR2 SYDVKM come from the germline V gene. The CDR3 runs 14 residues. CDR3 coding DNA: TGTGCCAGCAGTTTGGTAGCAAGGGGTCAGCCCCAGCATTTT. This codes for CASSLVARGQPQHF.

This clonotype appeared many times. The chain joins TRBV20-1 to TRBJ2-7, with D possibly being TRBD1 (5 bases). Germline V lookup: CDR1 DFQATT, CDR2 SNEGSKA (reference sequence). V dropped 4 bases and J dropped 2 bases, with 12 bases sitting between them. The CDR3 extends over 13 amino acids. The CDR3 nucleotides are TGCAGTGCTACCCTCCAGGGAACCTACGAGCAGTACTTC. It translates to CSATLQGTYEQYF.

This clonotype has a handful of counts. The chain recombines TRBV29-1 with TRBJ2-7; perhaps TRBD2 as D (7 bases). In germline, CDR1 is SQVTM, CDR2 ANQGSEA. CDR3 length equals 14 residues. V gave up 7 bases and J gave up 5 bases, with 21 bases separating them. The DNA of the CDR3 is TGCAGCGCTGGGGGGGCAGCCTCTATGGACGAGCAGTACTTC. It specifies CSAGGAASMDEQYF.

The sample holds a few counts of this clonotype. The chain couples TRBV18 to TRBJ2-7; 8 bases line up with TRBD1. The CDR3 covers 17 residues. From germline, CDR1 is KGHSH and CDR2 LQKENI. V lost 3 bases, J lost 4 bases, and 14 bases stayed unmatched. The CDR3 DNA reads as TGTGCCAGCTCACCTCCCTTCGGACAGGGAATCAGGTACGAGCAGTACTTC. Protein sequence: CASSPPFGQGIRYEQYF.

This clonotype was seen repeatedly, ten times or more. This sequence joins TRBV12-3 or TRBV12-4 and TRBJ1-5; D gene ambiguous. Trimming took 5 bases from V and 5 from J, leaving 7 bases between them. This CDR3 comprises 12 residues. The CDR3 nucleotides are TGTGCCAGCAGTCCATTGGATCAGCCCCAGCATTTT. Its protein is CASSPLDQPQHF.

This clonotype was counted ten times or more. The CDR3 DNA follows: TGTGCCAGCAGTTCACAGGGGAGTAGATCGGATACGCAGTATTTT. Protein: CASSSQGSRSDTQYF. V usage is TRBV12-3 or TRBV12-4 and J usage is TRBJ2-3, with TRBD1 matching 7 bases. The V gene end was trimmed by 4 bases and the J gene end by 6 bases; junction bases not matched to a gene: 10. The CDR3 spans 15 residues.

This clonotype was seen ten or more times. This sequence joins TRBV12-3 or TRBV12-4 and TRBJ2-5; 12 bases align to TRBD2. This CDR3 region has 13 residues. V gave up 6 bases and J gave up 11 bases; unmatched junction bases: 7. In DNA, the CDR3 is TGTGCCAGCAGGGCTAGCGGGAGGGCTTTTCAGTACTTC. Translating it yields CASRASGRAFQYF.

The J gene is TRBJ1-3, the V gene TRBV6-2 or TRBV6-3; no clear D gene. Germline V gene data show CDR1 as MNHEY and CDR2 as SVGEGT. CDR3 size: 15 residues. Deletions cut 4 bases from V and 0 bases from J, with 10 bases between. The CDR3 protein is CASSSPEASGNTIYF. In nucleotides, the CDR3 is TGTGCCAGCAGTTCTCCCGAGGCCTCTGGAAACACCATATATTTT.

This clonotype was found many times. In nucleotides, the CDR3 is TGTGCCAGCAGCCGGGACTGGAGCTCCTACGAGCAGTACTTC. This codes for CASSRDWSSYEQYF. The genes are TRBV6-1 and TRBJ2-7; a weak D match, TRBD2 (6 bases). The V and J ends lost 6 bases and 0 bases respectively, with 12 bases between them. Looked up from germline, CDR1 is MNHNS and CDR2 is SASEGT. This CDR3 spans 14 amino acids.

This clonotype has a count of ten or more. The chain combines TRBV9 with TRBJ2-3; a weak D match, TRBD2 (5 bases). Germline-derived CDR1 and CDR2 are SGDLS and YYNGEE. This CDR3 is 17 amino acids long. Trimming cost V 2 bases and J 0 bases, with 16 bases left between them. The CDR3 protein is CASSVPEGPASTDTQYF. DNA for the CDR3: TGTGCCAGCAGCGTCCCAGAGGGCCCAGCTAGCACAGATACGCAGTATTTT.

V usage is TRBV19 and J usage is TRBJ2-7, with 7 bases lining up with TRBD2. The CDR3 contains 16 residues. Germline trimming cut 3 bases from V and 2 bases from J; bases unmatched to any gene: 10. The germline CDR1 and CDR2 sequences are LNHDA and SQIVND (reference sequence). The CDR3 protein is CASSIGGASGTYEQYF. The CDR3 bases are TGTGCCAGTAGTATTGGAGGAGCTAGCGGAACCTACGAGCAGTACTTC.

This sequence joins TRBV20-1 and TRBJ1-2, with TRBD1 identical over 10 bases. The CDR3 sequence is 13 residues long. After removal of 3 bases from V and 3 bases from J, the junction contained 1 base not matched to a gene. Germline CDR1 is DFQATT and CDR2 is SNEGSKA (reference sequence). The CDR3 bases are TGCAGTGCTAGGACAGGGGGCCACTATGGCTACACCTTC. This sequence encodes CSARTGGHYGYTF.

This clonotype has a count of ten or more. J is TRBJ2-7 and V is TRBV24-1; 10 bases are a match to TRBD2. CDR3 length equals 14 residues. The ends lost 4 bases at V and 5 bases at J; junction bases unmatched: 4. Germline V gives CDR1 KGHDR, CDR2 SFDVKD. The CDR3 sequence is CATSESGTSDEQYF. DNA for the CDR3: TGTGCCACCAGTGAATCCGGGACTAGCGACGAGCAGTACTTC.

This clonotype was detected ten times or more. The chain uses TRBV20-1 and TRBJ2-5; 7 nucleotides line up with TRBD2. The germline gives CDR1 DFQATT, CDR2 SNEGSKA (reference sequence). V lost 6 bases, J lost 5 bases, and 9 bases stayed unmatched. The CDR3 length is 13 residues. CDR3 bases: TGCAGTGCCCGGGAGGCTAGTGGCGAGACCCAGTACTTC. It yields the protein CSAREASGETQYF.

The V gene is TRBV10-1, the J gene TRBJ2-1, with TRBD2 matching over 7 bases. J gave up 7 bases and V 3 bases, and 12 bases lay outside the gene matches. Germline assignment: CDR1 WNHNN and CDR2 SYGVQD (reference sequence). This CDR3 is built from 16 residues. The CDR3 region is CASSDPRGGRGNEQFF. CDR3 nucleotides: TGCGCCAGCAGTGACCCTCGTGGCGGGAGAGGTAATGAGCAGTTCTTC.

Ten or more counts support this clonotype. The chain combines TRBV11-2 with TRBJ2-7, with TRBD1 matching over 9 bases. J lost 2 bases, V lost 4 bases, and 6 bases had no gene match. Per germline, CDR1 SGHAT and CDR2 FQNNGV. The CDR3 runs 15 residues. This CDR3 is CASSSRDREPYEQYF. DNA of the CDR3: TGTGCCAGCAGCTCAAGGGACAGGGAACCCTACGAGCAGTACTTC.

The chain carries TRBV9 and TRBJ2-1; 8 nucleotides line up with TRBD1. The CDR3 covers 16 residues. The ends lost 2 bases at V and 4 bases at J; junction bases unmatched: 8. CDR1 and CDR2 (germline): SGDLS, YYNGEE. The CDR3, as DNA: TGTGCCAGCAGCGTCAGGGGGCGGGAAAGATACAATGAGCAGTTCTTC. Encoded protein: CASSVRGRERYNEQFF.

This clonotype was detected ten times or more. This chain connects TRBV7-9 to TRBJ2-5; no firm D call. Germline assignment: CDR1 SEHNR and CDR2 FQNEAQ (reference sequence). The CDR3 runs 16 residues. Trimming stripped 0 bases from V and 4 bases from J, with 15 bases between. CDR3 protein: CASSLASEGLRETQYF. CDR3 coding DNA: TGTGCCAGCAGCTTAGCGTCGGAAGGGCTCCGAGAGACCCAGTACTTC.

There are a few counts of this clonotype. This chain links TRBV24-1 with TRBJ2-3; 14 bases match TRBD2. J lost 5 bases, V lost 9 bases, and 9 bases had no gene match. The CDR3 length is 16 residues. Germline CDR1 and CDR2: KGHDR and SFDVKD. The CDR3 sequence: CATGTSGSSSKDTQYF. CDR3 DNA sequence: TGTGCCACCGGGACTAGCGGGAGCTCCTCGAAAGATACGCAGTATTTT.

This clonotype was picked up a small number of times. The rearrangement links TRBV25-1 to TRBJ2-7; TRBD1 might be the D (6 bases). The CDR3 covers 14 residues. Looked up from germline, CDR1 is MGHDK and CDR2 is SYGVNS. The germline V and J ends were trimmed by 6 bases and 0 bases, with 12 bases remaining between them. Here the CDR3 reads CASRGTQSSYEQYF. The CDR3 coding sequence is TGTGCCAGCAGAGGGACACAGAGCTCCTACGAGCAGTACTTC.

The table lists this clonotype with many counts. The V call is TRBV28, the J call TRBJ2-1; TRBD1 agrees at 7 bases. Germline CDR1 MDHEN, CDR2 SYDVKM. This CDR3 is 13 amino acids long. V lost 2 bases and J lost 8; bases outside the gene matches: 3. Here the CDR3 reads CASSLTGDHEQFF. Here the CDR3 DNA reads TGTGCCAGCAGTTTAACAGGGGACCATGAGCAGTTCTTC.

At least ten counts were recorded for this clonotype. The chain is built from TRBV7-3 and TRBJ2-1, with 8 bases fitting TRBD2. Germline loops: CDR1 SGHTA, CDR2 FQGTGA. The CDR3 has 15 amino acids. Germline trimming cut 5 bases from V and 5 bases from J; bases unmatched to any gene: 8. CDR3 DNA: TGTGCCAGCAGCCTTCGAGCGGGAGTGGACAATGAGCAGTTCTTC. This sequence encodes CASSLRAGVDNEQFF.